This is a list of T cell receptor beta chains from one sample in a study of regulatory T cells in long-lasting Graves disease. One entry per CDR3 protein results from TCRdb running MiXCR on the multiplex PCR reads. The table has about 500,000 distinct CDR3 sequences, around 12% seen once. The sample also formed part of further work on T cells in Graves' hyperthyroidism and ophthalmopathy.

This specimen was peripheral blood mononuclear cells (PBMCs), taken at new diagnosis, from a patient treated with antithyroid drugs. These receptors originate from a woman aged 30 to 39 with Graves disease. CDR3s include the opening cysteine and the closing phenylalanine or tryptophan. The D gene is left open where the match is weak. Clone size is not always given. Where it is, it says once, few, many or a class for expanded clones.

d_call: TRBD2
clone_size: many
v_call: TRBV12-3/TRBV12-4
cdr3_length: 16
j_call: TRBJ2-2
cdr3_nt: TGTGCCAGCAGCTTCTATAGCGGGAGGGGCACCGGGGAGCTGTTTTTT
cdr3_aa: CASSFYSGRGTGELFF

d_call: NA
clone_size: few
v_call: TRBV9
cdr3_length: 14
j_call: TRBJ2-3
cdr3_nt: TGTGCCAGCAGCGTACTCTCTAGCACAGATACGCAGTATTTT
cdr3_aa: CASSVLSSTDTQYF

d_call: NA
clone_size: many
v_call: TRBV13
cdr3_length: 13
j_call: TRBJ2-7
cdr3_nt: TGTGCCAGCAGCTTAAGGCGGTCACCCGAGCAGTACTTC
cdr3_aa: CASSLRRSPEQYF

d_call: NA
clone_size: many
v_call: TRBV12-3/TRBV12-4
cdr3_length: 16
j_call: TRBJ2-1
cdr3_nt: TGTGCCAGCAGTACCCGTACGGGAAGCTCCTACAATGAGCAGTTCTTC
cdr3_aa: CASSTRTGSSYNEQFF

d_call: TRBD2
clone_size: few
v_call: TRBV19
cdr3_length: 14
j_call: TRBJ2-1
cdr3_nt: TGTGCCAGTACTAGCGGGCGGGAAAGCAATGAGCAGTTCTTC
cdr3_aa: CASTSGRESNEQFF

d_call: NA
clone_size: few
v_call: TRBV20-1
cdr3_length: 13
j_call: TRBJ1-2
cdr3_nt: TGCAGTGCTATTCCCTCCTTGGGCTATGGCTACACCTTC
cdr3_aa: CSAIPSLGYGYTF

d_call: NA
clone_size: NA
v_call: TRBV18
cdr3_length: 15
j_call: TRBJ2-5
cdr3_nt: TGTGCCAGCTCACCCTCTGGCCTTGGAGACGAGACCCAGTACTTC
cdr3_aa: CASSPSGLGDETQYF

d_call: NA
clone_size: NA
v_call: TRBV18
cdr3_length: 15
j_call: TRBJ2-1
cdr3_nt: TGTGCCAGCTCACCACTCTCGAATGAAGCCGACGGGCAGTTCTTC
cdr3_aa: CASSPLSNEADGQFF

d_call: TRBD1
clone_size: many
v_call: TRBV27
cdr3_length: 14
j_call: TRBJ2-7
cdr3_nt: TGTGCCAGCAGTTTGCAGGACAGGGGTAACGAGCAGTACTTC
cdr3_aa: CASSLQDRGNEQYF

d_call: NA
clone_size: many
v_call: TRBV19
cdr3_length: 17
j_call: TRBJ1-5
cdr3_nt: TGTGCCAGTAGTCCCAAGGACCGGGTTTATAGCAATCAGCCCCAGCATTTT
cdr3_aa: CASSPKDRVYSNQPQHF

d_call: TRBD2
clone_size: NA
v_call: TRBV20-1
cdr3_length: 14
j_call: TRBJ2-1
cdr3_nt: TGCAGTGCTCCCGGTAGCGGGACTTACAATGAGCAGTTCTTC
cdr3_aa: CSAPGSGTYNEQFF

d_call: NA
clone_size: many
v_call: TRBV6-5
cdr3_length: 14
j_call: TRBJ1-1
cdr3_nt: TGTGCCAGCATTTACCGGGAGACCAACACTGAAGCTTTCTTT
cdr3_aa: CASIYRETNTEAFF

d_call: TRBD2
clone_size: many
v_call: TRBV5-1
cdr3_length: 14
j_call: TRBJ2-1
cdr3_nt: TGCGCCAGCAGAACCGGGACTAGTATCAATGAGCAGTTCTTC
cdr3_aa: CASRTGTSINEQFF

d_call: TRBD1
clone_size: many
v_call: TRBV6-2/TRBV6-3
cdr3_length: 14
j_call: TRBJ1-1
cdr3_nt: TGTGCCAGCAGTGACCAACAGGGGGCCACTGAAGCTTTCTTT
cdr3_aa: CASSDQQGATEAFF

d_call: TRBD1
clone_size: few
v_call: TRBV19
cdr3_length: 14
j_call: TRBJ1-5
cdr3_nt: TGTGCCAGCAGACAGGGGGGTTTTAATCAGCCCCAGCATTTT
cdr3_aa: CASRQGGFNQPQHF

d_call: TRBD1
clone_size: many
v_call: TRBV6-1
cdr3_length: 15
j_call: TRBJ1-5
cdr3_nt: TGTGCCAGCAGCATGACAGGGGTCGGCAATCAGCCCCAGCATTTT
cdr3_aa: CASSMTGVGNQPQHF

d_call: NA
clone_size: NA
v_call: TRBV6-1
cdr3_length: 11
j_call: TRBJ2-4
cdr3_nt: TGTGCCAGCAGCGCCCGGGAGAGGGAGTACTTC
cdr3_aa: CASSAREREYF

d_call: NA
clone_size: few
v_call: TRBV20-1
cdr3_length: 15
j_call: TRBJ2-7
cdr3_nt: TGCAGTGCCGGGCAACTCGCAATGGGAACCTACGAGCAGTACTTC
cdr3_aa: CSAGQLAMGTYEQYF

d_call: NA
clone_size: few
v_call: TRBV7-9
cdr3_length: 12
j_call: TRBJ2-6
cdr3_nt: TGTGCCTCCGGGGCGGGGGCCAACGTCCTGACTTTC
cdr3_aa: CASGAGANVLTF

d_call: NA
clone_size: NA
v_call: TRBV11-2
cdr3_length: 16
j_call: TRBJ2-1
cdr3_nt: TGTGCCAGCAGCTTAGCATGGGGTGTGCGCGGCAATGAGCAGTTCTTC
cdr3_aa: CASSLAWGVRGNEQFF